Following are 8 T cell receptor beta chains from one sample sequenced in a study of T-cell reconstitution after alpha-beta-depleted transplantation in children. Construction of the TCRbeta library involved unique molecular identifiers. One entry per CDR3 protein results from TCRdb running MiXCR on the PCR reads. Among roughly 610,000 distinct CDR3 sequences, more than 9% were seen once, and the ten largest hold roughly 3.9%. Material: PBMCs from the stem cell graft donor, obtained from the stem cell graft. The receptor set was obtained from a human donor who donated a stem cell graft to a child with acute myeloid leukemia.

This clonotype was picked up a small number of times. The chain recombines TRBV5-1 with TRBJ2-3; the match to TRBD2 covers 9 bases. Germline trimming cut 0 bases from V and 6 bases from J; bases unmatched to any gene: 8. The length of the CDR3 is 16 residues. Germline V lookup: CDR1 SGHRS, CDR2 YFSETQ. The CDR3 nucleotides read TGCGCCAGCAGCTTGGGCGCGGGAGGGCCACGTGATACGCAGTATTTT. Translation: CASSLGAGGPRDTQYF.

This clonotype occurred a few times. This sequence joins TRBV20-1 and TRBJ1-2; unclear D gene. Germline V gene sequence: CDR1 DFQATT, CDR2 SNEGSKA (reference sequence). The CDR3 length is 11 residues. Trimming removed 6 bases at V and 4 bases at J, with 9 bases between. In DNA, the CDR3 is TGCAGTGCCGCCCAGGTCTATGGCTACACCTTC. As protein: CSAAQVYGYTF.

This chain connects TRBV6-5 to TRBJ2-6; TRBD1 might be the D (5 bases). The germline gives CDR1 MNHEY, CDR2 SVGAGI. The V end was cut by 0 bases, the J end by 0 bases, with 9 bases between. The CDR3 is 17 amino acids. The DNA of the CDR3 is TGTGCCAGCAGTTACTCGGCAGGACACTCTGGGGCCAACGTCCTGACTTTC. As protein: CASSYSAGHSGANVLTF.

This clonotype was found a few times. In DNA form, the CDR3 reads TGTGCCAGCAGCGGGACTACCGGCGATGAGCAGTTCTTC. Residues: CASSGTTGDEQFF. This rearrangement joins TRBV6-1 to TRBJ2-1; 7 bases line up with TRBD2. Looked up from germline, CDR1 is MNHNS and CDR2 is SASEGT. The CDR3 totals 13 residues. Trimming cost V 6 bases and J 8 bases; bases outside gene matches: 7.

The V call is TRBV5-1, the J call TRBJ1-1; D gene ambiguous. Trimming took 4 bases from V and 1 from J, leaving 11 bases between them. This CDR3 is built from 14 residues. Germline CDR1 reads SGHRS; CDR2 reads YFSETQ. CDR3 residues: CASSLDGSNTEAFF. The CDR3 DNA sequence: TGCGCCAGCAGCCTGGACGGTTCGAACACTGAAGCTTTCTTT.

This clonotype showed up just a few times. V and J are TRBV20-1 and TRBJ2-1; D may correspond to TRBD1 or TRBD2 (6 bases each). With 0 bases removed from V and 3 bases from J, the gap between germline ends came to 12 bases. This CDR3 is 15 amino acids long. Germline loops: CDR1 DFQATT, CDR2 SNEGSKA (reference sequence). The CDR3 sequence is CSARDRGRRYNEQFF. DNA for the CDR3: TGCAGTGCTAGAGATCGGGGGCGCCGCTACAATGAGCAGTTCTTC.

At least ten counts were recorded for this clonotype. This chain connects TRBV7-2 to TRBJ2-4; D may match TRBD1 or TRBD2 (6 bases each). This CDR3 has 14 residues. Trimming pared 5 bases from V and 6 bases from J, leaving 14 bases between. Germline assignment: CDR1 SGHTA and CDR2 FQGNSA. The CDR3 loop reads CASSQGGGGNIQYF. For the CDR3, the DNA is TGTGCCAGCAGCCAAGGAGGAGGGGGAAACATTCAGTACTTC.

In its sample, this clonotype was seen a few times. The chain combines TRBV9 with TRBJ2-3; 7 nucleotides match TRBD2. With 3 bases clipped from V and 6 bases from J, the junction kept 10 bases outside the gene matches. The CDR3 is made up of 15 amino acids. Germline V gene lookup returns CDR1 SGDLS and CDR2 YYNGEE. The CDR3 nucleotides read TGTGCCAGCAGCGAGTCCCCGAGCGGGACGGATACGCAGTATTTT. Residues: CASSESPSGTDTQYF.